Following are 23 T cell receptor beta chains from one sample sequenced in a study of T cell clones after liver transplantation. Sequencing used immunoSEQ multiplex PCR; TCRdb keeps in-frame clones, though not all of them. This sample has approximately 100,000 clones; around 84% occur once, and the top ten carry approximately 3%. The specimen was CD4+ T cells from blood, collected approximately 43 months after liver transplant. The origin of the receptors is a human patient who received a liver transplant. The graft donor may be the source of some T cells.

The chain carries TRBV30 and TRBJ1-4; D is ambiguous. The CDR3 is 14 residues long. The germline gives CDR1 GTSNPN, CDR2 SVGIG (reference sequence). V lost 4 bases and J 0 bases, leaving 9 bases between the germline ends. This CDR3 reads CAWMPRATNEKLFF. The CDR3 nucleotides are TGTGCCTGGATGCCCAGAGCAACTAATGAAAAACTGTTTTTT.

CDR3 DNA sequence: TGTGCCAGCAGCCCCCGGGGGGACTATGGCTACACCTTC. This encodes CASSPRGDYGYTF. V and J are TRBV11-1 and TRBJ1-2; maybe TRBD1 (5 bases). V was shortened by 5 bases and J by 3 bases, with 10 bases between the two germline ends. The CDR3 is 13 residues long. In germline, CDR1 is SGHAT, CDR2 FQDESV (reference sequence).

This chain links TRBV11-2 with TRBJ2-1; D is perhaps TRBD1 (6 bases). CDR1 is SGHAT, CDR2 FQNNGV, per germline. This CDR3 spans 13 amino acids. Trimming removed 4 bases from V and 5 bases from J, with 9 bases in between. The CDR3 DNA follows: TGTGCCAGCAGCTCTCGGACAGACAATGAGCAGTTCTTC. This codes for CASSSRTDNEQFF.

This chain uses TRBV7-6 with TRBJ2-5, with 7 bases fitting TRBD1. Trimming took 4 bases from V and 4 from J; bases not matched to a gene: 9. CDR1 is SGHVS, CDR2 FNYEAQ, per germline. The CDR3 loop spans 15 amino acids. The DNA of the CDR3 is TGTGCCAGCAGCTCTGACAGGGCTTCAGGAGAGACCCAGTACTTC. Translating it yields CASSSDRASGETQYF.

The chain employs TRBV20-1 and TRBJ2-3; D unresolved. Trimming cost V 1 base and J 8 bases, with 7 bases left between them. CDR1 is DFQATT, CDR2 SNEGSKA, per germline (reference sequence). The CDR3 totals 11 residues. The CDR3: CSARGPGTQYF. CDR3 nucleotides: TGCAGTGCTAGAGGGCCCGGTACGCAGTATTTT.

The chain links TRBV30 to TRBJ1-1; maybe TRBD1 (6 bases). Germline V gives CDR1 GTSNPN, CDR2 SVGIG (reference sequence). V lost 4 bases, J lost 1 base, and 10 bases lay in between. The CDR3 covers 13 residues. CDR3 nucleotides: TGTGCCTGGACTAGGGGGGGGAACACTGAAGCTTTCTTT. It encodes CAWTRGGNTEAFF.

This clone was recorded only once. J is TRBJ2-7 and V is TRBV7-2; 8 bases fit TRBD1. The CDR3 covers 14 residues. The germline V gene encodes CDR1 SGHTA and CDR2 FQGNSA. V lost 5 bases and J lost 4; bases outside the gene matches: 7. The CDR3 nucleotides are TGTGCCAGCAGCCACAGGGGGAGCTCGTACGAGCAGTACTTC. Protein sequence: CASSHRGSSYEQYF.

This chain uses TRBV5-1 with TRBJ1-1; D ambiguous. The V end lost 3 bases, the J end lost 1 base, and 7 bases lay between the germline ends. Germline V gives CDR1 SGHRS, CDR2 YFSETQ. The CDR3 covers 13 residues. DNA for the CDR3: TGCGCCAGCAGCTCCGGTTGGAACACTGAAGCTTTCTTT. It yields the protein CASSSGWNTEAFF.

This chain links TRBV14 with TRBJ1-6; 8 nucleotides line up with TRBD1. Germline loops: CDR1 SGHDN, CDR2 FVKESK. V shed 4 bases and J 7 bases; nucleotides not matched to a gene: 6. The CDR3 totals 15 residues. DNA of the CDR3: TGTGCCAGCAGCCTGTCCCAGGGGGCGAATTCACCCCTCCACTTT. Amino acid sequence: CASSLSQGANSPLHF.

This clone turned up a few times. This chain uses TRBV29-1 with TRBJ1-4, with D possibly matching TRBD1 (5 bases). Germline values: CDR1 SQVTM, CDR2 ANQGSEA. This CDR3 is built from 13 residues. The V gene lost 3 bases and the J gene lost 8 bases, with 13 bases spanning the gap. CDR3 loop: CSVEGVIGEKLFF. In DNA form, the CDR3 reads TGCAGCGTTGAGGGGGTAATTGGAGAAAAACTGTTTTTT.

V is TRBV2 and J is TRBJ1-2, with 9 bases matching TRBD1. CDR1 and CDR2 from the germline V gene are SNHLY and FYNNEI. V dropped 4 bases and J dropped 5; count of bases not matched to a gene: 8. The CDR3 contains 15 residues. The CDR3: CASSVIGQGRYGYTF. The CDR3 DNA reads TGTGCCAGCAGTGTGATTGGACAGGGGCGTTATGGCTACACCTTC.

The CDR3 region is CASRSMRDGNTIYF. In DNA form, the CDR3 reads TGTGCCAGTAGGTCCATGCGGGACGGAAACACCATATATTTT. The chain carries TRBV19 and TRBJ1-3; a possible D gene is TRBD1 (5 bases). CDR3 length: 14 residues. Between the trimmed V and J ends, which lost 6 bases and 4 bases, there was a span of 13 bases. Germline CDR1 and CDR2: LNHDA and SQIVND (reference sequence).

The chain links TRBV19 to TRBJ1-5, with D possibly TRBD1 on 6 matching bases. The germline CDR1 and CDR2 sequences are LNHDA and SQIVND (reference sequence). V was shortened by 2 bases and J by 9 bases, with 14 bases between the two germline ends. The length of the CDR3 is 14 residues. The CDR3 DNA sequence: TGTGCCAGTAGTATACGGGCGGTACAGGGGCCCCAGCATTTT. Encoded protein: CASSIRAVQGPQHF.

Only one count was recorded for this clone. CDR3 amino acids: CASSLRDDGNQPQHF. The CDR3 bases are TGCGCCAGCAGCCTCCGGGACGATGGCAATCAGCCCCAGCATTTT. This chain uses TRBV4-1 with TRBJ1-5; possibly TRBD1 for D (5 bases). The CDR3 extends over 15 amino acids. Trimming removed 4 bases at V and 2 bases at J, with 12 bases between. CDR1 and CDR2 from the germline V gene are MGHRA and YSYEKL.

The rearrangement links TRBV19 to TRBJ1-1; D is perhaps TRBD1 (5 bases). Germline V lookup: CDR1 LNHDA, CDR2 SQIVND (reference sequence). The V end was cut by 5 bases, the J end by 1 base, with 11 bases between. CDR3 length: 14 amino acids. In DNA form, the CDR3 reads TGTGCCAGTAGTGTTCGACAGAAGAACACTGAAGCTTTCTTT. Residues: CASSVRQKNTEAFF.

The chain is built from TRBV6-4 and TRBJ2-6, with unresolved D. CDR1 is MRHNA and CDR2 is SNTAGT in the germline V gene. CDR3 length: 17 amino acids. The V end was cut by 5 bases, the J end by 0 bases, with 14 bases between. The CDR3 region is CASSKRASSSGANVLTF. For the CDR3, the DNA is TGTGCCAGCAGTAAAAGGGCCTCAAGCTCTGGGGCCAACGTCCTGACTTTC.

The V gene is TRBV29-1, the J gene TRBJ1-2; possibly TRBD1 for D (6 bases). This CDR3 spans 12 amino acids. Trimming left V 8 bases short and J 4 bases short, with 14 bases between. Germline CDR1 is SQVTM and CDR2 is ANQGSEA. CDR3 in amino acids: CSLLTGPYGYTF. The CDR3 region has the DNA TGCAGCCTTCTGACAGGACCCTATGGCTACACCTTC.

V gene TRBV27 combines with J gene TRBJ2-5, with D hard to call. The CDR3 has 13 residues. Germline values: CDR1 MNHEY, CDR2 SMNVEV (reference sequence). V was cut by 3 bases and J by 5 bases, with 10 bases left in between. The CDR3 nucleotides read TGTGCCAGCAGTTTTTCGGGCCGGGAGACCCAGTACTTC. Encoded protein: CASSFSGRETQYF.

This clone was seen more than once but under ten times. V is TRBV2 and J is TRBJ2-5; 7 bases line up with TRBD1. CDR3 length: 13 residues. V shed 9 bases and J 5 bases; nucleotides not matched to a gene: 9. CDR1 and CDR2 (germline): SNHLY, FYNNEI. The CDR3 sequence is CASGTVFDETQYF. The CDR3 bases are TGTGCCAGTGGGACAGTTTTCGATGAGACCCAGTACTTC. The full variable domain, its missing parts supplied by reference TRBV2 and TRBJ2-5, is EPEVTQTPSHQVTQMGQEVILRCVPISNHLYFYWYRQILGQKVEFLVSFYNNEISEKSEIFDDQFSVERPDGSNFTLKIRSTKLEDSAMYFCASGTVFDETQYFGPGTRLLVL.

The chain recombines TRBV18 with TRBJ2-2; possibly TRBD1 for D (6 bases). The germline gives CDR1 KGHSH, CDR2 LQKENI. This CDR3 contains 13 residues. V was cut by 6 bases and J by 6 bases, with 11 bases left in between. Here the CDR3 reads CASSFTGPGELFF. CDR3 DNA: TGTGCCAGCTCGTTTACAGGGCCCGGGGAGCTGTTTTTT.

The gene calls are TRBV6-5 and TRBJ1-2; possibly TRBD1 for D (6 bases). V lost 0 bases and J lost 6, with 11 bases in between. This CDR3 comprises 14 residues. Germline V gene lookup returns CDR1 MNHEY and CDR2 SVGAGI. For the CDR3, the DNA is TGTGCCAGCAGTTACTCCACAGGGAGCGATGGCTACACCTTC. Protein: CASSYSTGSDGYTF.

This chain links TRBV11-3 with TRBJ2-1, with 12 bases that match TRBD2. Losses at the gene ends were 5 bases for V and 6 bases for J; bases not matched to a gene: 11. This CDR3 region has 17 residues. Germline assignment: CDR1 SGHNT and CDR2 YENEEA. The CDR3 protein is CASSQNPSGRGGNEQFF. The DNA of the CDR3 is TGTGCCAGCAGCCAGAATCCTAGCGGGAGGGGGGGCAATGAGCAGTTCTTC.

The rearrangement links TRBV9 to TRBJ1-2, with TRBD1 matching over 8 bases. This CDR3 has 14 amino acids. Trimming at V came to 0 bases and at J to 7 bases, leaving 5 bases not matched to a gene. Germline V gives CDR1 SGDLS, CDR2 YYNGEE. The CDR3, as DNA: TGTGCCAGCAGCGTAGTAGAGACAGGGGTTGGCTACACCTTC. Translated, it gives CASSVVETGVGYTF.